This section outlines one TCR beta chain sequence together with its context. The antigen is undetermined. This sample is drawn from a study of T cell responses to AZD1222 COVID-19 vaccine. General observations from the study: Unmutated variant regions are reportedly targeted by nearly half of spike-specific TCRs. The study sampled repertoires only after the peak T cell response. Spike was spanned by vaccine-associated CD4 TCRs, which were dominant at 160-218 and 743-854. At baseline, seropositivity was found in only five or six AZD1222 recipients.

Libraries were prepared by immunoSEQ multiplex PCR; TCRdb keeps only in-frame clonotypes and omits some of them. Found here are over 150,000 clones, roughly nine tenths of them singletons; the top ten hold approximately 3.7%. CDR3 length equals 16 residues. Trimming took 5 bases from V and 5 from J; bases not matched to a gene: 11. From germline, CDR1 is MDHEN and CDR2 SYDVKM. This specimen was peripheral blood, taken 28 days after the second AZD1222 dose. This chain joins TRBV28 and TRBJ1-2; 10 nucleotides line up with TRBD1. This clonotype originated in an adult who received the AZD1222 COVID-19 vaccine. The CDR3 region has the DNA TGTGCCAGCAGTCCGAAGATTCGGGACAGGGGATATGGCTACACCTTC. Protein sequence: CASSPKIRDRGYGYTF.